This passage covers 17 T cell receptor beta chains from one sample sequenced in a study of cytomegalovirus exposure and HLA in healthy donors. Primers for the PCR totalled 60 Vbeta and 13 Jbeta. Sequencing used immunoSEQ multiplex PCR; TCRdb keeps in-frame clones, though not all of them. The table shows some 100,000 clones, with over 65% occurring only once. The specimen sequenced was PBMCs. The receptor set was obtained from a female donor in good health and CMV-seronegative.

The V call is TRBV7-9, the J call TRBJ1-4; D remains unclear. In germline, CDR1 is SEHNR, CDR2 FQNEAQ (reference sequence). The CDR3 covers 15 residues. Trimming removed 2 bases at V and 0 bases at J, with 7 bases between. CDR3 protein: CASSLPRSTNEKLFF. CDR3 DNA: TGTGCCAGCAGCTTACCTAGGTCAACTAATGAAAAACTGTTTTTT.

The chain joins TRBV10-3 to TRBJ2-5; 9 bases are shared with TRBD1. The CDR3 covers 18 residues. V was pared by 10 bases and J by 5 bases, with 23 bases of the junction left unmatched. Germline V gene sequence: CDR1 ENHRY, CDR2 SYGVKD. CDR3 DNA sequence: TGTGCCACCCGCCCCCGGGGAGCAGACGGGACAGGGAAGGAGACCCAGTACTTC. Its translation: CATRPRGADGTGKETQYF.

This clone was seen a single time. The V gene is TRBV27, the J gene TRBJ2-7, with a possible D match to TRBD2 (5 bases). Looked up from germline, CDR1 is MNHEY and CDR2 is SMNVEV (reference sequence). With 0 bases removed from V and 2 bases from J, the gap between germline ends came to 8 bases. The CDR3 has 14 amino acids. As DNA, the CDR3 is TGTGCCAGCAGTTTATCACACGGGACCTACGAGCAGTACTTC. Translation gives CASSLSHGTYEQYF.

V usage is TRBV2 and J usage is TRBJ2-2; TRBD1 matches at 10 bases. Germline CDR1 is SNHLY and CDR2 is FYNNEI. This CDR3 spans 15 amino acids. J lost 5 bases, V lost 6 bases, and 6 bases had no gene match. The CDR3 DNA is TGTGCCAGCAGCCTCGACAGGGGGCTTACCGGGGAGCTGTTTTTT. Amino acid sequence: CASSLDRGLTGELFF.

This clone was picked up one time. This chain joins TRBV7-2 and TRBJ1-2; 7 nucleotides align to TRBD1. J was trimmed by 4 bases and V by 4 bases; bases with no gene match: 6. There are 14 residues in the CDR3. Germline CDR1 is SGHTA and CDR2 is FQGNSA. CDR3 sequence (DNA): TGTGCCAGCAGCTACCGACAGGGCCTCTATGGCTACACCTTC. Residues: CASSYRQGLYGYTF.

The chain couples TRBV19 to TRBJ1-2, with 9 bases fitting TRBD1. The CDR3 length is 17 residues. Germline-derived CDR1 and CDR2 are LNHDA and SQIVND (reference sequence). Unmatched junction bases numbered 13, after V lost 5 bases and J lost 3 bases. The CDR3 loop reads CASSALSPGQGYYGYTF. CDR3 nucleotide sequence: TGTGCCAGTAGTGCCCTCTCTCCGGGACAGGGATACTATGGCTACACCTTC.

The chain uses TRBV5-8 and TRBJ2-2; weak D call: TRBD2 (6 bases). Germline V gene sequence: CDR1 SGHTS, CDR2 YDEGEE. The V and J ends lost 5 bases and 3 bases respectively, with 11 bases between them. The CDR3 spans 14 residues. CDR3 protein: CASREGSHTGELFF. CDR3 bases: TGTGCCAGCAGGGAGGGTTCCCACACCGGGGAGCTGTTTTTT.

This clone was recorded a few times. The genes are TRBV2 and TRBJ1-2, with 7 bases lining up with TRBD1. Per the germline V gene, CDR1 is SNHLY and CDR2 is FYNNEI. The CDR3 contains 16 residues. The junction had 13 bases not matched to a gene; V was cut back by 3 bases and J by 6 bases. The CDR3: CASSDQRRDRANGYTF. The DNA of the CDR3 is TGTGCCAGCAGTGATCAACGCCGCGACAGGGCTAATGGCTACACCTTC.

The rearrangement uses TRBV7-9 and TRBJ2-7, with 7 bases aligning to TRBD2. Germline V gene lookup returns CDR1 SEHNR and CDR2 FQNEAQ (reference sequence). The CDR3 runs 16 residues. The junction had 12 bases not matched to a gene; V was cut back by 4 bases and J by 3 bases. The CDR3: CASSSPFGGEGYEQYF. CDR3 bases: TGTGCCAGCAGCTCACCATTCGGCGGGGAGGGCTACGAGCAGTACTTC.

V usage is TRBV11-2 and J usage is TRBJ1-2; D is unresolved. Germline CDR1 is SGHAT and CDR2 is FQNNGV. Trimming removed 3 bases from V and 3 bases from J, with 11 bases in between. The CDR3 totals 14 residues. CDR3 sequence reads: CASSFRTAYYGYTF. CDR3 sequence (DNA): TGTGCCAGCAGCTTTCGTACAGCCTACTATGGCTACACCTTC.

This chain links TRBV7-6 with TRBJ1-2; TRBD1 agrees at 9 bases. Germline values: CDR1 SGHVS, CDR2 FNYEAQ. The CDR3 consists of 14 residues. V dropped 5 bases and J dropped 6; count of bases not matched to a gene: 7. The CDR3 DNA follows: TGTGCCAGCAGCCTTACAGGGGGCTTCGATGGCTACACCTTC. Translation: CASSLTGGFDGYTF.

The chain joins TRBV6-6 to TRBJ2-2; D might be TRBD2 (6 bases). Germline CDR1 and CDR2: MNHNY and SVGAGI (reference sequence). Trimming cost V 7 bases and J 1 base, with 13 bases left between them. The CDR3 sequence is 15 residues long. CDR3 sequence (DNA): TGTGCCAGCATTGAGGCGGGAATGAACACCGGGGAGCTGTTTTTT. It encodes CASIEAGMNTGELFF.

Details on this clone: Relative to the germline gene, one junction end is altered; a read error may explain this. The V call is TRBV11-2, the J call TRBJ2-1; 11 nucleotides line up with TRBD2. Germline V gene sequence: CDR1 SGHAT, CDR2 FQNNGV. The CDR3 is 15 residues long. The CDR3 DNA reads as TGTGCCAGCAGTCAAACTAGCGGGGGTAACAATGGGCAGTTCTTC. Translation: CASSQTSGGNNGQFF.

This rearrangement joins TRBV4-2 to TRBJ1-6; a possible D gene is TRBD1 (6 bases). CDR1 is LGHNA and CDR2 is YNFKEQ in the germline V gene. The CDR3 has 15 residues. V shed 4 bases and J shed 7 bases, with 14 bases lying between them. The CDR3 loop reads CASSLGGGGNSPLHF. Here the CDR3 DNA reads TGTGCCAGCAGCCTCGGTGGGGGCGGGAATTCACCCCTCCACTTT.

This rearrangement joins TRBV6-5 to TRBJ1-1; 7 nucleotides line up with TRBD1. Germline values: CDR1 MNHEY, CDR2 SVGAGI. V was clipped by 6 bases and J by 3 bases; unmatched bases: 7. The CDR3 is 14 residues long. CDR3 sequence reads: CASRKTQGYTEAFF. For the CDR3, the DNA is TGTGCCAGCAGGAAAACACAGGGGTACACTGAAGCTTTCTTT.

This chain connects TRBV19 to TRBJ2-7; 9 nucleotides match TRBD1. This CDR3 region has 15 residues. V shed 6 bases and J 5 bases; nucleotides not matched to a gene: 11. Germline CDR1 LNHDA, CDR2 SQIVND (reference sequence). CDR3 coding DNA: TGTGCCAGTAGGCATCCGGGACAGGGTCGGAACGAGCAGTACTTC. Its translation: CASRHPGQGRNEQYF.

The chain couples TRBV5-1 to TRBJ1-1; perhaps TRBD1 as D (5 bases). This CDR3 region has 15 residues. The germline V and J ends were trimmed by 0 bases and 3 bases, with 12 bases remaining between them. Germline CDR1 and CDR2: SGHRS and YFSETQ. The CDR3 DNA reads as TGCGCCAGCAGCTTGGATGGGACGGGGGACACTGAAGCTTTCTTT. Translation gives CASSLDGTGDTEAFF.